This T cell receptor beta chain is from a study of identical twins. Study-level results: Reduced insertions were recorded for abundant cord blood beta clonotypes, with no such pattern in memory repertoires.

Template switching, a step in the protocol, added a universal primer site, and cDNA carried unique molecular identifiers. Via MiXCR, TCRdb re-called the 5' RACE reads, giving one row per CDR3 protein. This table has hundreds of thousands of distinct CDR3 sequences, about 8.3% appearing once. Remarks on this clonotype: The antigen remains undetermined.

V lost 0 bases and J 2 bases, leaving 8 bases between the germline ends. Germline loops: CDR1 MGHRA, CDR2 YSYEKL. This CDR3 contains 14 residues. The donors were all healthy and Caucasian. The same specimen was also included in a second study, on yellow fever vaccine responses in identical twins. From that paper: Among the twins, the vaccine T cell response reportedly seemed partly convergent and partly personalized.

This sequence joins TRBV4-1 and TRBJ2-7; D not certain. Sample: memory (CD45RO+) T cells sorted from blood. The TCR comes from a woman aged 18-29 years in good health. The CDR3 region has the DNA TGCGCCAGCAGCCAAGAGCCCGGCCCCTACGAGCAGTACGTC. The encoded protein is CASSQEPGPYEQYV.